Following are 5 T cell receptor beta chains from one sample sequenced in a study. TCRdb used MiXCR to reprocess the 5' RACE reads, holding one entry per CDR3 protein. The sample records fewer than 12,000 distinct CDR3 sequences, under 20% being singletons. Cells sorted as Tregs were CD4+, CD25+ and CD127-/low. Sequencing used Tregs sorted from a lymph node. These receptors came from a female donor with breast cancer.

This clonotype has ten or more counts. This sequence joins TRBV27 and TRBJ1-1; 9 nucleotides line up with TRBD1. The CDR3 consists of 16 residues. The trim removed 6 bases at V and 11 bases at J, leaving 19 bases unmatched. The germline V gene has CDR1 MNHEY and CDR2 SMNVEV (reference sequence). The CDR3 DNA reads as TGTGCCAGCAGCCAGCTCCCCGGGACAGGGAGGGCGGAGGCTTTCTTT. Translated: CASSQLPGTGRAEAFF.

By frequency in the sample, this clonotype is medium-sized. The CDR3 DNA sequence: TGCGCCAGCAGCTGGGGGTGGGCAGAGATGAACACTGAAGCTTTCTTT. It yields the protein CASSWGWAEMNTEAFF. The chain is built from TRBV5-1 and TRBJ1-1; D possibly corresponds to TRBD1 (5 bases). The germline V gene has CDR1 SGHRS and CDR2 YFSETQ. V shed 3 bases and J shed 0 bases, with 15 bases lying between them. This CDR3 spans 16 amino acids.

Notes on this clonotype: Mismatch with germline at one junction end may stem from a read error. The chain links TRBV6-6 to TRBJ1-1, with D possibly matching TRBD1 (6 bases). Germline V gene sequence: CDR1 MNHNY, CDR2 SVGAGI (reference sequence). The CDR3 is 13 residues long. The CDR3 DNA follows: TGCGCCAGCCGGCAACAGGGGAACACTGAAGCTTTCTTT. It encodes CASRQQGNTEAFF.

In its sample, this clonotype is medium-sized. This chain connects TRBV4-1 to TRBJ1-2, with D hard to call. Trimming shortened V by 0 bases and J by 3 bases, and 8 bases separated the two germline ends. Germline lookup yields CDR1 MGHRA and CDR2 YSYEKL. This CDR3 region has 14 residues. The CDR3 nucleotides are TGCGCCAGCAGCCAAGACCCGGGAGACTATGGCTACACCTTC. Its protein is CASSQDPGDYGYTF.

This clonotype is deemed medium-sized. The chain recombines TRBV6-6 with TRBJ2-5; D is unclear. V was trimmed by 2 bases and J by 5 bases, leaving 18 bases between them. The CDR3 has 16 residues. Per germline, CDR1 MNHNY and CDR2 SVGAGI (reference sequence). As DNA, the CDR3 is TGTGCCAGCAGTTACAGATATGCCGAACTTATGGAGACCCAGTACTTC. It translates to CASSYRYAELMETQYF.